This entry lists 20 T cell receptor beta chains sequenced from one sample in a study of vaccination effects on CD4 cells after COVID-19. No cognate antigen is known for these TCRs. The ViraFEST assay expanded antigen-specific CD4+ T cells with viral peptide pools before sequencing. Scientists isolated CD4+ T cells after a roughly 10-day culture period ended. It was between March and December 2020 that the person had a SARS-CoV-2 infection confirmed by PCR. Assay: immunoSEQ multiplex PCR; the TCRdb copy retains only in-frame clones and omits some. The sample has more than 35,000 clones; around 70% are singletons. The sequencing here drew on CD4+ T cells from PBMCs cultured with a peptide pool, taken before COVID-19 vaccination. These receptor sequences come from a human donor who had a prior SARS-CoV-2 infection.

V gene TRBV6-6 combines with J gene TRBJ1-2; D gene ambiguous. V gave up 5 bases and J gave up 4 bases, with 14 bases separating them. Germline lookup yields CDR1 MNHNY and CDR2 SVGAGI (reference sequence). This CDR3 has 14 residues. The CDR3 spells CASSSPHDGYGYTF. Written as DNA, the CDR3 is TGTGCCAGCAGTAGTCCCCATGACGGCTATGGCTACACCTTC.

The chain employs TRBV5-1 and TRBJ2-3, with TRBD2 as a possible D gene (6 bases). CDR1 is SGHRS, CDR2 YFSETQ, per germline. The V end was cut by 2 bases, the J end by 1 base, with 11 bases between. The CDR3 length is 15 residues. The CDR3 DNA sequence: TGCGCCAGCAGCTTTGGATCTAGCGGCACAGATACGCAGTATTTT. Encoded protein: CASSFGSSGTDTQYF.

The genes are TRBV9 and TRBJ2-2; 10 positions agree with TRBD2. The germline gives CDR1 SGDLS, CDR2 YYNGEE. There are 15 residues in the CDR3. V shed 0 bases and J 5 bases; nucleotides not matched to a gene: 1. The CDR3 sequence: CASSVGSGRTGELFF. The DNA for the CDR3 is TGTGCCAGCAGCGTAGGTAGCGGGAGGACCGGGGAGCTGTTTTTT.

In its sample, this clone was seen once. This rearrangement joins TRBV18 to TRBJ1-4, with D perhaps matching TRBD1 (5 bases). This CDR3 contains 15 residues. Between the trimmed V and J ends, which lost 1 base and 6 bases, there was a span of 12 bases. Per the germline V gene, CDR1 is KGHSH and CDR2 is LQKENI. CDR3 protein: CASSPLRGVDEKLFF. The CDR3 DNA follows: TGTGCCAGCTCACCACTCCGAGGGGTTGATGAAAAACTGTTTTTT.

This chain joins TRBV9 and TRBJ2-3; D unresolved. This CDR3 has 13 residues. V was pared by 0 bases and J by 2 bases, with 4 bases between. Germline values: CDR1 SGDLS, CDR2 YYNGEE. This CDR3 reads CASSVGLTDTQYF. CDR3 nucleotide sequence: TGTGCCAGCAGCGTAGGTCTCACAGATACGCAGTATTTT.

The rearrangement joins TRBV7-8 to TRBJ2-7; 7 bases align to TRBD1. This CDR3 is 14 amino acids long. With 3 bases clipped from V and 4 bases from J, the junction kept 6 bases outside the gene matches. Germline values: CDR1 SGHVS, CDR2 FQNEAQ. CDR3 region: CASSLSEGAYEQYF. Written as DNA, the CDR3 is TGTGCCAGCAGCTTGTCTGAGGGGGCGTACGAGCAGTACTTC.

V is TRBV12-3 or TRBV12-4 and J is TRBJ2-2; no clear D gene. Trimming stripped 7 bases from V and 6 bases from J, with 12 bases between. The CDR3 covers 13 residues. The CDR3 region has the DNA TGTGCCAGCAAGATCAAGTCCGCCGGGGAGCTGTTTTTT. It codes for CASKIKSAGELFF.

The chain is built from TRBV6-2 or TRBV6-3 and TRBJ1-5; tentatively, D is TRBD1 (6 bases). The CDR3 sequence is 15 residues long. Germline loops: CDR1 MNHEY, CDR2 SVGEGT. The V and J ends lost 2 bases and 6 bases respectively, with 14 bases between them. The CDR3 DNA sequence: TGTGCCAGCAGTTACGGCGACAGGAGAAGTCAGCCCCAGCATTTT. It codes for CASSYGDRRSQPQHF.

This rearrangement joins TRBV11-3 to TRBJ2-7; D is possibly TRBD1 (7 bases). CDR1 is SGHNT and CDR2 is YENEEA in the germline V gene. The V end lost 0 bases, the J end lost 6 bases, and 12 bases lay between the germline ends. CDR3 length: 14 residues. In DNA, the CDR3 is TGTGCCAGCAGCTTAGATCGCCAGGGGGGCGAGCAGTACTTC. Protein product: CASSLDRQGGEQYF.

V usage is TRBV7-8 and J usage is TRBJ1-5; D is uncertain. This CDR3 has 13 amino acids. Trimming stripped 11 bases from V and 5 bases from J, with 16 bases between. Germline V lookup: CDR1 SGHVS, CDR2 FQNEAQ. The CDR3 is CAVRTDIDQPQHF. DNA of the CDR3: TGTGCCGTAAGGACCGACATCGATCAGCCCCAGCATTTT.

CDR3 residues: CASSQNTGAAADTQYF. The CDR3 DNA follows: TGTGCCAGCAGCCAAAATACCGGGGCGGCCGCAGATACGCAGTATTTT. J is TRBJ2-3 and V is TRBV4-2, with D perhaps assigned TRBD1 or TRBD2 (5 bases each). This CDR3 spans 16 amino acids. Germline V gives CDR1 LGHNA, CDR2 YNFKEQ. Trimming removed 2 bases at V and 4 bases at J, with 16 bases between.

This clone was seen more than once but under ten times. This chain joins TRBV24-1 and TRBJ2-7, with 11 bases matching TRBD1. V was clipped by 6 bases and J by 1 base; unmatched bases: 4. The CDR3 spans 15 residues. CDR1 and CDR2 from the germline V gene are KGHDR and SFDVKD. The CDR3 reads CATSQGQGASYEQYF. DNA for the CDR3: TGTGCCACCAGTCAAGGACAGGGGGCTTCCTACGAGCAGTACTTC.

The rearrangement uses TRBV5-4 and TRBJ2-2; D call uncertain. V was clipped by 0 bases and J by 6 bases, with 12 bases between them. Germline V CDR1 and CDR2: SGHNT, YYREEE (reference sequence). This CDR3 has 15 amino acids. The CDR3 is CASSLVASQPGELFF. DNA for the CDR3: TGTGCCAGCAGCTTGGTGGCCAGTCAGCCCGGGGAGCTGTTTTTT. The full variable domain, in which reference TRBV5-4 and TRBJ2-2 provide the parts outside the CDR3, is ETGVTQSPTHLIKTRGQQVTLRCSSQSGHNTVSWYQQALGQGPQFIFQYYREEENGRGNFPPRFSGLQFPNYSSELNVNALELDDSALYLCASSLVASQPGELFFGEGSRLTVL.

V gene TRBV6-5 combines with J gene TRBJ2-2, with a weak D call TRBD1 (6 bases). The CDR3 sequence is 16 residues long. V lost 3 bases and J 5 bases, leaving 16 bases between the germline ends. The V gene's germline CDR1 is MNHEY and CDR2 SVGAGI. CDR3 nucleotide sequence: TGTGCCAGCAGTTATAGTTTTTACAGGGAGACCGGGGAGCTGTTTTTT. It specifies CASSYSFYRETGELFF.

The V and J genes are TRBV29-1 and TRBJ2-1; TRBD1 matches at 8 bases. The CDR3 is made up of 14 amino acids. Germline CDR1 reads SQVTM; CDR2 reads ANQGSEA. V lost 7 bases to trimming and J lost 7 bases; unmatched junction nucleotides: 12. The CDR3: CSGATGDVSNEQFF. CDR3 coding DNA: TGCAGCGGCGCGACAGGGGATGTCTCGAATGAGCAGTTCTTC.

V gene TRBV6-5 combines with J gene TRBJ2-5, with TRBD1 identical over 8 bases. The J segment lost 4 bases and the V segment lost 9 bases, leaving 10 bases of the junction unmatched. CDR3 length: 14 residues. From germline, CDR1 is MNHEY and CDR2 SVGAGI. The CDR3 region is CASTGQGAGETQYF. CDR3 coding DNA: TGTGCCAGTACAGGGCAGGGGGCTGGAGAGACCCAGTACTTC.

The CDR3 reads CASSPVSMTDTQYF. DNA of the CDR3: TGTGCCAGCTCACCGGTCTCTATGACAGATACGCAGTATTTT. V and J are TRBV18 and TRBJ2-3, with D hard to call. The CDR3 loop spans 14 amino acids. CDR1 and CDR2 (germline): KGHSH, LQKENI. V was cut by 3 bases and J by 3 bases, with 10 bases left in between.

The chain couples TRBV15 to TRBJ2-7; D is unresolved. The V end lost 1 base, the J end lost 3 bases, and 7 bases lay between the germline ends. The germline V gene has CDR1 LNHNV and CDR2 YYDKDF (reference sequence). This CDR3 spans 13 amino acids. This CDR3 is CATSRVYSYEQYF. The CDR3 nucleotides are TGTGCCACCAGCAGAGTTTACAGCTACGAGCAGTACTTC.

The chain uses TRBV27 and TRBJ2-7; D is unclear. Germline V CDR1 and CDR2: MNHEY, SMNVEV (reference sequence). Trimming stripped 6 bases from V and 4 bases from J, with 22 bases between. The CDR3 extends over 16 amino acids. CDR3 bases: TGTGCCAGCAGATCAATAAGCCCCGGGCGAAAATACGAGCAGTACTTC. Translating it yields CASRSISPGRKYEQYF.

CDR3 bases: TGTGCCAGCAGATGGGGAAGCGGGAGTACGAGTGAGCAGTTCTTC. Its protein is CASRWGSGSTSEQFF. This sequence joins TRBV5-4 and TRBJ2-1; TRBD2 matches at 8 bases. The germline CDR1 and CDR2 sequences are SGHNT and YYREEE (reference sequence). V shed 5 bases and J 9 bases; nucleotides not matched to a gene: 13. The CDR3 has 15 residues.